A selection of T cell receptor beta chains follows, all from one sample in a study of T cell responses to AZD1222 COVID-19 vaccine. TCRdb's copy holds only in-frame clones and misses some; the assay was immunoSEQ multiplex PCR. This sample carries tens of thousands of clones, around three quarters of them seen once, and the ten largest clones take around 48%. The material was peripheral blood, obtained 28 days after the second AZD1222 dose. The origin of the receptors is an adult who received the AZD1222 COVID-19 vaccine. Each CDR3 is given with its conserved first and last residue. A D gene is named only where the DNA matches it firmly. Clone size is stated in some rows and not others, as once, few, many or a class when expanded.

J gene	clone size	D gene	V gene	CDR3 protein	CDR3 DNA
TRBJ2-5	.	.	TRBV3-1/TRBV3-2	CASSHLADQETQYF	TGTGCCAGCAGCCATTTAGCAGACCAAGAGACCCAGTACTTC
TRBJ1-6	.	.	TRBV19	CASNGAGSQNSPLHF	TGTGCCAGTAACGGGGCAGGGAGTCAGAATTCACCCCTCCACTTT
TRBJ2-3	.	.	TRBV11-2	CASSLGGPPDTQYF	TGTGCCAGCAGCTTAGGAGGTCCCCCAGATACGCAGTATTTT
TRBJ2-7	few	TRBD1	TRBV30	CAWSPGQGFSYEQYF	TGTGCCTGGAGTCCGGGACAGGGGTTTTCCTACGAGCAGTACTTC
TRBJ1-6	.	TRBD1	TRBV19	CASSKQGADNSPLHF	TGTGCCAGTAGTAAACAGGGGGCGGATAATTCACCCCTCCACTTT
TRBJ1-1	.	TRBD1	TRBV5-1	CASSNQGEDTEAFF	TGCGCCAGCAGTAACCAGGGGGAAGACACTGAAGCTTTCTTT
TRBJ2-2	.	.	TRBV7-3	CASSVQGNTGELFF	TGTGCCAGCAGCGTACAGGGGAACACCGGGGAGCTGTTTTTT
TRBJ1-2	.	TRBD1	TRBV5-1	CASSYGQGIRGYTF	TGCGCCAGCAGTTACGGACAGGGAATACGTGGCTACACCTTC
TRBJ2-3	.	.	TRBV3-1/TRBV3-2	CASSQTSTDTQYF	TGTGCCAGCAGCCAAACTAGCACAGATACGCAGTATTTT
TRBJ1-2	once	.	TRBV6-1	CASSDLAAYGYTF	TGTGCCAGCAGTGATCTGGCAGCCTATGGCTACACCTTC
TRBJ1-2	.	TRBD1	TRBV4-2	CASSQEIDRGSSGYTF	TGTGCCAGCAGCCAAGAAATAGACAGGGGTTCTTCTGGCTACACCTTC
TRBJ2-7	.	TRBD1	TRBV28	CASSAPGQGSYEQYF	TGTGCCAGCAGTGCACCGGGACAGGGCTCCTACGAGCAGTACTTC
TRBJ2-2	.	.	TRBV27	CASSFFPQRGGELFF	TGTGCCAGCAGTTTCTTCCCTCAACGTGGCGGGGAGCTGTTTTTT
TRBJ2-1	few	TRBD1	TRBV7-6	CASSFETGSYNEQFF	TGTGCCAGCAGCTTCGAGACAGGGAGTTACAATGAGCAGTTCTTC
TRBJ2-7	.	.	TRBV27	CASSFAGLGYEQYF	TGTGCCAGCAGTTTCGCGGGGCTGGGTTACGAGCAGTACTTC
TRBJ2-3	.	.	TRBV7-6	CASSLGGGTGRHTQYF	TGTGCCAGCAGCTTAGGCGGGGGGACAGGGCGCCATACGCAGTATTTT
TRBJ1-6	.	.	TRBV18	CASSPREEKPLHF	TGTGCCAGCTCACCACGGGAGGAAAAACCCCTCCACTTT
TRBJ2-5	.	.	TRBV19	CATTGFGFGQETQYF	TGTGCCACCACAGGGTTTGGGTTCGGGCAAGAGACCCAGTACTTC
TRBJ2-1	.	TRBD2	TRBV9	CASSVAGLVFDEQFF	TGTGCCAGCAGCGTAGCGGGACTAGTTTTCGATGAGCAGTTCTTC
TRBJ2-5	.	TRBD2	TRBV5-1	CASSLVVAGAYVQETQYF	TGCGCCAGCAGCTTGGTGGTAGCGGGGGCCTACGTACAAGAGACCCAGTACTTC
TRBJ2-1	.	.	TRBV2	CASRPGANEQFF	TGTGCCAGCAGACCGGGAGCTAATGAGCAGTTCTTC
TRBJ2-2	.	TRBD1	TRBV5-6	CASSLTGAISGELFF	TGTGCCAGCAGCTTAACAGGGGCGATTAGCGGGGAGCTGTTTTTT
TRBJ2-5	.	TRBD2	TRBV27	CASSFGLASGETQYF	TGTGCCAGCAGTTTCGGACTAGCGTCGGGGGAGACCCAGTACTTC
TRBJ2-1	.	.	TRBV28	CASSLMAGDYDEQFF	TGTGCCAGCAGTTTAATGGCAGGGGATTACGATGAGCAGTTCTTC
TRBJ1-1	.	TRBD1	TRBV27	CASSAHATGIWTEAFF	TGTGCCAGCAGTGCGCACGCGACAGGGATCTGGACTGAAGCTTTCTTT
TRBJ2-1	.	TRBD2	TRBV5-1	CASSLQTSGNNEQFF	TGCGCCAGCAGCTTGCAGACTAGCGGGAACAATGAGCAGTTCTTC
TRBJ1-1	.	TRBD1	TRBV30	CAWSPFSGGTEAFF	TGTGCCTGGAGTCCCTTTTCAGGGGGCACTGAAGCTTTCTTT
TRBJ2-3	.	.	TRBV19	CASSITAARDTQYF	TGTGCCAGTAGTATCACAGCTGCCAGAGATACGCAGTATTTT
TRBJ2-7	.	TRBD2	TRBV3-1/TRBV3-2	CASSHAGDRNEQYF	TGTGCCAGCAGCCACGCGGGAGATCGAAACGAGCAGTACTTC
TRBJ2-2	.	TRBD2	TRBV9	CASSVDAGVYPGELFF	TGTGCCAGCAGCGTAGATGCGGGAGTGTATCCCGGGGAGCTGTTTTTT
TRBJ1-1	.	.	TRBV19	CASSIEGWATEAFF	TGTGCCAGTAGTATAGAGGGTTGGGCTACTGAAGCTTTCTTT
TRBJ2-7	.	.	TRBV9	CASSVEGDTTYEQYF	TGTGCCAGCAGCGTAGAGGGAGACACCACCTACGAGCAGTACTTC
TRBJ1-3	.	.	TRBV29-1	CSVEDDISGNTIYF	TGCAGCGTTGAAGATGACATCTCTGGAAACACCATATATTTT
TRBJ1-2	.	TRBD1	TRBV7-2	CASNPGQERGYGYTF	TGTGCCAGCAATCCGGGACAGGAGAGGGGCTATGGCTACACCTTC
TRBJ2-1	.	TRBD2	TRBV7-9	CASGLAAYNEQFF	TGTGCCTCGGGACTAGCGGCGTACAATGAGCAGTTCTTC
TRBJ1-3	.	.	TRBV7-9	CASSPWRNTIYF	TGTGCCAGCAGCCCATGGCGGAACACCATATATTTT
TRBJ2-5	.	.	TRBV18	CASSAGFQETQYF	TGTGCCAGCTCGGCAGGGTTCCAAGAGACCCAGTACTTC
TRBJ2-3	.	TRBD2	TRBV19	CATSRGLAGTDTQYF	TGTGCCACCTCGAGGGGACTAGCGGGGACAGATACGCAGTATTTT
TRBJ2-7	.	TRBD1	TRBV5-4	CASSLGQGAFSEQYF	TGTGCCAGCAGCTTGGGACAGGGGGCGTTCAGCGAGCAGTACTTC
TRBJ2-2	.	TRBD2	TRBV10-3	CAISESVGRGANTGELFF	TGTGCCATCAGTGAGTCTGTCGGGCGGGGGGCGAACACCGGGGAGCTGTTTTTT
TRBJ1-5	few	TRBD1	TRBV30	CAWSLGGQAGTQPQHF	TGTGCCTGGAGTTTGGGCGGACAGGCCGGGACTCAGCCCCAGCATTTT
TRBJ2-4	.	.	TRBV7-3	CASSLTKGAKNIQYF	TGTGCCAGCAGCTTAACGAAAGGGGCCAAAAACATTCAGTACTTC
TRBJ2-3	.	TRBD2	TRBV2	CARRTSDTDTQYF	TGTGCCCGCAGGACTAGCGACACAGATACGCAGTATTTT